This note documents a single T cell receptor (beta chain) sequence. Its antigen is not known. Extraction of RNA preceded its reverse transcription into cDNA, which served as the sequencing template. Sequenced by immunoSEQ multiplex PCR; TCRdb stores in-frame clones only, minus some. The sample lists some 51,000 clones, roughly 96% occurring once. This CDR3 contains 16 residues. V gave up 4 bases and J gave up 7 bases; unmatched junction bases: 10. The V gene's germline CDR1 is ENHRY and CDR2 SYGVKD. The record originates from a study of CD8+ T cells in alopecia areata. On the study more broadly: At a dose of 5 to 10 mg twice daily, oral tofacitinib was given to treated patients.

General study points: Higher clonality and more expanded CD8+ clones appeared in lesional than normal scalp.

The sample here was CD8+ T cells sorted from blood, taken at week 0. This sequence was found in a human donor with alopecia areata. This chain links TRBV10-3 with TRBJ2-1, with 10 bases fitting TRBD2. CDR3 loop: CAISVHQRGGPNEQFF. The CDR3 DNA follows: TGTGCCATCAGTGTGCATCAGCGGGGGGGCCCGAATGAGCAGTTCTTC.